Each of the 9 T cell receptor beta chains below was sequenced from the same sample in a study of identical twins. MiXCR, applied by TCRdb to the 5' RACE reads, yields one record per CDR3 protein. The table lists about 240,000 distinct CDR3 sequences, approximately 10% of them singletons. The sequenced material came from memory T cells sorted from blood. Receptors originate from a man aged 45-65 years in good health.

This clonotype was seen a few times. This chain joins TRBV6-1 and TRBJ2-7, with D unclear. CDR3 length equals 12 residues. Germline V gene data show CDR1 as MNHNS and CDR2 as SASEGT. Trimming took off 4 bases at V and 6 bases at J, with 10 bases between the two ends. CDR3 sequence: CASSGLIGEQYF. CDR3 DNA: TGTGCCAGCAGTGGATTAATTGGCGAGCAGTACTTC.

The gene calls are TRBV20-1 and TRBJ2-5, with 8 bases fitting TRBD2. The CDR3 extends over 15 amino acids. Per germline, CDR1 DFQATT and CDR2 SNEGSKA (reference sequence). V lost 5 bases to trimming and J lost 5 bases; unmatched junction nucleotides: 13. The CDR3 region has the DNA TGCAGTGCTTGGACATTCGGGAGGGCAGGGGAGACCCAGTACTTC. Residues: CSAWTFGRAGETQYF.

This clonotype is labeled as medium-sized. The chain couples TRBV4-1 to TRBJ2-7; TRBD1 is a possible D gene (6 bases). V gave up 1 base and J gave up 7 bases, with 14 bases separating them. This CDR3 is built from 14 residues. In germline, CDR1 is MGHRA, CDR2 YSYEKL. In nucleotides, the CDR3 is TGCGCCAGCAGCCAAGGGGCAGGGGTTCTTGAGCAGTACTTC. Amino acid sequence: CASSQGAGVLEQYF.

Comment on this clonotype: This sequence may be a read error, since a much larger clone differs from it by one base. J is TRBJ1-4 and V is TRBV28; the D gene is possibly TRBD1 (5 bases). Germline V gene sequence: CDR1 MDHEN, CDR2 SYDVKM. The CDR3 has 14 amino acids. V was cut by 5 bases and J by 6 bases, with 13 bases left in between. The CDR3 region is CASSTPGADEKLFF. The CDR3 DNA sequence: TGTGCCAGCAGTACCCCCGGGGCAGATGAAAAACTGTTTTTT.

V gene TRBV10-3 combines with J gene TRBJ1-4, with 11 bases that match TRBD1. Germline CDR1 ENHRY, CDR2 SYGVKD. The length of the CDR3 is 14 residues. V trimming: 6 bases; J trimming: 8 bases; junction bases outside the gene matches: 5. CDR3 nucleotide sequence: TGTGCCATCAGCAACGGACAGGGGGCGGAAAAACTGTTTTTT. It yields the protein CAISNGQGAEKLFF.

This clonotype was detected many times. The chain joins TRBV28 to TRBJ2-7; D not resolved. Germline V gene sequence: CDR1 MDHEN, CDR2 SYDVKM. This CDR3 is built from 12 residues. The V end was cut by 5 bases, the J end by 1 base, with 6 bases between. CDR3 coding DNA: TGTGCCAGCAGTAAAAGTTCCTACGAGCAGTACTTC. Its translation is CASSKSSYEQYF. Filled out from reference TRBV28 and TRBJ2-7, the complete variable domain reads DVKVTQSSRYLVKRTGEKVFLECVQDMDHENMFWYRQDPGLGLRLIYFSYDVKMKEKGDIPEGYSVSREKKERFSLILESASTNQTSMYLCASSKSSYEQYFGPGTRLTVT.

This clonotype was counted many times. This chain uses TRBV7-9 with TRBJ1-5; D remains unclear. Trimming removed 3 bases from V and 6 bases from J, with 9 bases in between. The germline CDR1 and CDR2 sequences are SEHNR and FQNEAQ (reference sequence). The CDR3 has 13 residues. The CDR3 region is CASSLAVGQPQHF. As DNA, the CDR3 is TGTGCCAGCAGCTTGGCCGTGGGTCAGCCCCAGCATTTT.

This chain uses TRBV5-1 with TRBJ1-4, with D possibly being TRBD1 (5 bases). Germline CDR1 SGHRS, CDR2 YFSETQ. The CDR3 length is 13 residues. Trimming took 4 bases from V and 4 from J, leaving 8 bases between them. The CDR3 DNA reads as TGCGCCAGCAGCCCCGACAGTAATGAAAAACTGTTTTTT. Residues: CASSPDSNEKLFF.

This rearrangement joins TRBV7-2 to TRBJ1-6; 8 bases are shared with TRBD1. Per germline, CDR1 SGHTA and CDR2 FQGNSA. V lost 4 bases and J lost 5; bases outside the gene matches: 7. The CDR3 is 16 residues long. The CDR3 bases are TGTGCCAGCAGCTCGTCTTGGACAGGGAATAATTCACCCCTCCACTTT. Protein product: CASSSSWTGNNSPLHF. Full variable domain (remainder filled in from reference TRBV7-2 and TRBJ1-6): GAGVSQSPSNKVTEKGKDVELRCDPISGHTALYWYRQSLGQGLEFLIYFQGNSAPDKSGLPSDRFSAERTGGSVSTLTIQRTQQEDSAVYLCASSSSWTGNNSPLHFGNGTRLTVT.